This TCR beta chain was recorded in a study of T cell clusters in autoimmune cytopenias. Germline CDR1 SGHDT, CDR2 YYEEEE. This CDR3 has 14 residues. One tube held mixed TRB-A and TRB-B primer pools for touch-down PCR. Reprocessing the multiplex PCR reads, TCRdb reports a single entry for every CDR3 protein and omits DNA. The sample's table shows fewer than 7,500 distinct CDR3 sequences. By frequency, this clonotype is large (0.1 to 1%). Each sample's input was 250 to 300 ng genomic DNA, roughly 40,000 genome equivalents. The sample was also linked to a second study, of T cell repertoires in aging, cancer and after chemotherapy. That report adds: Healthy donors lost TCR diversity with age mainly through richness, cancer patients through richness and evenness.

The sequence came from a human donor in good health. The chain carries TRBV5-6 and TRBJ2-3. The sample taken for sequencing was peripheral blood. CDR3 residues: CASSLGLATDTQYF.